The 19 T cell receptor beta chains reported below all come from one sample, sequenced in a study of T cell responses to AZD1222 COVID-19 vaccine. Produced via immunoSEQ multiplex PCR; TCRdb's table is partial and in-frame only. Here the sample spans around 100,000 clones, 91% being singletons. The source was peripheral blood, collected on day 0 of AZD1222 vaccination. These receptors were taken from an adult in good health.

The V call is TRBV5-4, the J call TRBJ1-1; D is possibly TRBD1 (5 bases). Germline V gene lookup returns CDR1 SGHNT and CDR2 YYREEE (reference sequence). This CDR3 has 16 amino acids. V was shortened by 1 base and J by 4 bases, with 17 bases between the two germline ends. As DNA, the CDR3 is TGTGCCAGCAGCTTGTTGGGGACCGCACGGGGCACTGAAGCTTTCTTT. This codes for CASSLLGTARGTEAFF.

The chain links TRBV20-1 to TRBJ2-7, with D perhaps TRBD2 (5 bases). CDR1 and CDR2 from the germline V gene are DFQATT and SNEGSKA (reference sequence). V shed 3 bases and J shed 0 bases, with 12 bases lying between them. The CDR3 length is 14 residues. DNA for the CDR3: TGCAGTGCTAGTCGAGCGGTGAGCTCCTACGAGCAGTACTTC. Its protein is CSASRAVSSYEQYF.

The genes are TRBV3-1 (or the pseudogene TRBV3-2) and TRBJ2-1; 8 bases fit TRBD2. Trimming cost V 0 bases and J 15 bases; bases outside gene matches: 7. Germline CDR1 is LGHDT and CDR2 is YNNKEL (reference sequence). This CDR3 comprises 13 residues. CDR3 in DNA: TGTGCCAGCAGCCAAGATCGGGGACTAGAGGCGTTCTTC. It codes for CASSQDRGLEAFF.

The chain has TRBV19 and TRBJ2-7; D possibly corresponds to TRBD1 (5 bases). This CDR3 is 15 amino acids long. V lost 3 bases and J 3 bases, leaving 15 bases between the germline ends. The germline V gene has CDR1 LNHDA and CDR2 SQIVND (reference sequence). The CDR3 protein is CASSIEAGSLYEQYF. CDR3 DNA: TGTGCCAGTAGTATTGAGGCAGGGTCCCTCTACGAGCAGTACTTC.

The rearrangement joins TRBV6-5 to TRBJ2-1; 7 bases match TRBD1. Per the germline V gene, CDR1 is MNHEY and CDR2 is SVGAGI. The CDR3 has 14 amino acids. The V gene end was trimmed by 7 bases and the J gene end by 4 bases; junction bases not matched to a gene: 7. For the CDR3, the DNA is TGTGCCAGCAAAGAGGGACAGATGTACAATGAGCAGTTCTTC. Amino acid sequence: CASKEGQMYNEQFF.

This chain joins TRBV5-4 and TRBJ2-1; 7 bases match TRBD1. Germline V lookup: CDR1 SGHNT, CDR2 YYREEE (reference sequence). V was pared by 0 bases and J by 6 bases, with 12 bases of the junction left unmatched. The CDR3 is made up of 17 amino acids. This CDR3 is CASSLGTGVLVFNEQFF. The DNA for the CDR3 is TGTGCCAGCAGCTTGGGTACAGGGGTCCTGGTTTTCAATGAGCAGTTCTTC.

CDR3 bases: TGTGCCAGCAGCCTACCGGGACTAGGGAAGTATTTT. This sequence encodes CASSLPGLGKYF. The chain couples TRBV6-5 to TRBJ2-3; TRBD2 aligns across 8 bases. Trimming removed 6 bases from V and 13 bases from J; junction bases left unmatched: 9. CDR1 MNHEY and CDR2 SVGAGI come from the germline V gene. The CDR3 runs to 12 residues.

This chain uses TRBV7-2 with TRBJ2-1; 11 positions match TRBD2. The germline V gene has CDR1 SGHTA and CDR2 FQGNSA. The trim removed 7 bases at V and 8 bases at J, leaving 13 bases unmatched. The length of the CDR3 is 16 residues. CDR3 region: CASKSPSASGGYEQFF. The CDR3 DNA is TGTGCCAGCAAGTCTCCCTCCGCTAGCGGGGGGTATGAGCAGTTCTTC.

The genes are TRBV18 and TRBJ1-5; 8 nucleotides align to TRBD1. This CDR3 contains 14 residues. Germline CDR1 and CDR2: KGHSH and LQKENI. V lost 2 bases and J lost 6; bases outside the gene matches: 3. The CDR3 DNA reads TGTGCCAGCTCACCAAGGACAGGGCCTCAGCCCCAGCATTTT. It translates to CASSPRTGPQPQHF.

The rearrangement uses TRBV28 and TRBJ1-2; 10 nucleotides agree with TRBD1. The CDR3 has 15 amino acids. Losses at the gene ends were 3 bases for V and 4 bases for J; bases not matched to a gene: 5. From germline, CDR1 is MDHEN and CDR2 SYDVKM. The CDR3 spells CASSFRGQGVYGYTF. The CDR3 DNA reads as TGTGCCAGCAGTTTCCGAGGACAGGGGGTCTATGGCTACACCTTC.

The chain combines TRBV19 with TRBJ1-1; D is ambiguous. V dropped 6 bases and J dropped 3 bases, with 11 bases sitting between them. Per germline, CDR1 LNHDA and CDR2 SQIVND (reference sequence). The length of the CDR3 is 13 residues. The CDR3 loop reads CASRGFGDTEAFF. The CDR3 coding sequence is TGTGCCAGTAGGGGTTTTGGGGACACTGAAGCTTTCTTT.

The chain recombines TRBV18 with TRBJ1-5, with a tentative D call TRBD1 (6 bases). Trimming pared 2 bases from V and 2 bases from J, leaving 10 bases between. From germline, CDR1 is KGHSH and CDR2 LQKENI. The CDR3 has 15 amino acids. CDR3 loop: CASSPGRGGNQPQHF. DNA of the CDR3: TGTGCCAGCTCACCAGGCAGGGGAGGCAATCAGCCCCAGCATTTT.

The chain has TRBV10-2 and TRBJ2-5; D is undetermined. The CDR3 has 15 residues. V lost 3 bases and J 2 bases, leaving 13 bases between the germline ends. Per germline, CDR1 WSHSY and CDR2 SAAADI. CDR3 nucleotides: TGCGCCAGCAGTGAAGCAGGCGGCCGTCAAGAGACCCAGTACTTC. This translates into CASSEAGGRQETQYF.

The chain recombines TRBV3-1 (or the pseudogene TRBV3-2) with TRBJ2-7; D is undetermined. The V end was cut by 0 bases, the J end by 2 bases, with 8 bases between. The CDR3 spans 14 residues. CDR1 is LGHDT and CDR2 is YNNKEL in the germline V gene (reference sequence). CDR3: CASSQDLQTYEQYF. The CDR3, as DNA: TGTGCCAGCAGCCAAGATCTACAGACCTACGAGCAGTACTTC.

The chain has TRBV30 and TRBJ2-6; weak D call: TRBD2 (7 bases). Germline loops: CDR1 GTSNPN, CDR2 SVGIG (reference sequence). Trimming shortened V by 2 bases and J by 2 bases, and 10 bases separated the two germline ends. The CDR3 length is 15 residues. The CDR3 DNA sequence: TGTGCCTGGAGTCGCGGGGGCCCTGGGGCCAACGTCCTGACTTTC. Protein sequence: CAWSRGGPGANVLTF.

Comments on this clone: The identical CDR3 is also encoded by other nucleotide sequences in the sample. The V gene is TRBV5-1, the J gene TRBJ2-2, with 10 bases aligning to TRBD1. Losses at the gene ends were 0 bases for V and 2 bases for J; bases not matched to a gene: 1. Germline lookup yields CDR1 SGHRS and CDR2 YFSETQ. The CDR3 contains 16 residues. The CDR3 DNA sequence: TGCGCCAGCAGCTTGGGACAGGGGGCAAACACCGGGGAGCTGTTTTTT. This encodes CASSLGQGANTGELFF.

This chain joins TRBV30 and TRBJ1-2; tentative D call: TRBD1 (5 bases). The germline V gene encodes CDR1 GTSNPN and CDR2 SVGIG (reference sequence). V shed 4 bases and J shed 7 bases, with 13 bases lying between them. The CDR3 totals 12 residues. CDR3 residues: CAWNVKGFGYTF. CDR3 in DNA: TGTGCCTGGAATGTTAAGGGGTTTGGCTACACCTTC.

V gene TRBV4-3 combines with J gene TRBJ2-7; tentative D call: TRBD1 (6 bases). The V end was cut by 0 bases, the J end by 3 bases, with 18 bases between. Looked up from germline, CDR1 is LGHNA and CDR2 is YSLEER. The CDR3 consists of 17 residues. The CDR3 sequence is CASSQELGAGDVYEQYF. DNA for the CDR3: TGCGCCAGCAGCCAAGAGTTGGGGGCGGGTGATGTCTACGAGCAGTACTTC.

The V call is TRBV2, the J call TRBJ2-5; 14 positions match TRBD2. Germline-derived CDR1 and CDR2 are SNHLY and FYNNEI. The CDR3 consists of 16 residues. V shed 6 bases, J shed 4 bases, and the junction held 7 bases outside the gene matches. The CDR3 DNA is TGTGCCAGCAGGGGACTAGCGGGAGCGCCCGGAGAGACCCAGTACTTC. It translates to CASRGLAGAPGETQYF.